Sequencing of this T cell receptor beta chain was carried out in a study of cytomegalovirus exposure and HLA in healthy donors. 60 Vbeta and 13 Jbeta primers were used in PCR. In the original workflow: Roughly 11 million of the 80 million or so unique TCR beta chains counted in a later analysis were shared. Clones were sequenced by immunoSEQ multiplex PCR, and TCRdb holds only the in-frame ones, with some missing. The DNA gave D and trimming, while V, J and clone size come from that table. In the table there are fewer than 200,000 clones, roughly 73% of which are singletons. Trimming took 3 bases from V and 5 from J, leaving 17 bases between them. CDR1 and CDR2 from the germline V gene are SGHDT and YYEEEE. The CDR3 runs 16 residues. About this clone itself: Its antigen is undetermined.

Study conclusions and caveats: Because they were indistinguishable, some V segments, including TRBV6-2 and TRBV6-3, were excluded. There were some public TCRs occurring in many donors, but most TCR sequences were rare.

The sequenced material came from PBMCs. The source is a woman aged 30 to 39 in good health and CMV-seronegative. V and J are TRBV5-6 and TRBJ1-4; no clear D gene. The CDR3 protein is CASSSNTGEANEKLFF. For the CDR3, the DNA is TGTGCCAGCAGCTCAAATACGGGAGAGGCAAATGAAAAACTGTTTTTT.